This T cell receptor (beta chain) was found in a study of response to subunit inactivated influenza vaccine. This CDR3 contains 17 residues. After removal of 6 bases from V and 8 bases from J, the junction contained 19 bases not matched to a gene. From germline, CDR1 is MDHEN and CDR2 SYDVKM. In the case of this clonotype: Its cognate antigen is unknown.

General study findings and limits: The authors suggested that few new T cells are recruited per seasonal influenza vaccination.

Via MiXCR, TCRdb re-called the RT-PCR reads, giving one row per CDR3 protein. The sample has roughly 650,000 distinct CDR3 sequences, approximately 14% seen once; the top ten hold approximately 10%. This receptor was identified in a man aged 50 or older who received an inactivated influenza vaccine. The J gene is TRBJ2-1, the V gene TRBV28; TRBD1 aligns across 7 bases. The source material was PBMCs from blood, sampled less than 13 days after vaccination. The CDR3 spells CASRPMAPGGALDEQFF. The CDR3 DNA reads TGTGCCAGCAGGCCGATGGCCCCAGGGGGAGCCTTGGATGAGCAGTTCTTC. Complete variable domain (other parts from reference TRBV28 and TRBJ2-1): DVKVTQSSRYLVKRTGEKVFLECVQDMDHENMFWYRQDPGLGLRLIYFSYDVKMKEKGDIPEGYSVSREKKERFSLILESASTNQTSMYLCASRPMAPGGALDEQFFGPGTRLTVL.